These 9 T cell receptor beta chains were all obtained from the same sample, sequenced in a study of cytomegalovirus exposure and HLA in healthy donors. PCR was performed using 60 Vbeta and 13 Jbeta primers. Profiled with immunoSEQ multiplex PCR; TCRdb holds only in-frame clones, not every one. The sample lists 150,000 to 200,000 clones; more than 75% were seen once. The sample taken for sequencing was PBMCs. The receptor set was obtained from a middle-aged man in good health and CMV-seropositive.

V and J are TRBV27 and TRBJ2-7; 7 bases line up with TRBD1. From germline, CDR1 is MNHEY and CDR2 SMNVEV (reference sequence). The CDR3 covers 18 residues. V was pared by 6 bases and J by 3 bases, with 20 bases of the junction left unmatched. CDR3 DNA sequence: TGTGCCAGCAGACACCTAATCCTCCCGACAGGGAATATCTACGAGCAGTACTTC. This encodes CASRHLILPTGNIYEQYF.

V usage is TRBV27 and J usage is TRBJ1-5; 7 positions match TRBD1. Per the germline V gene, CDR1 is MNHEY and CDR2 is SMNVEV (reference sequence). This CDR3 has 17 residues. Trimming at V came to 5 bases and at J to 1 base, leaving 11 bases not matched to a gene. The CDR3 here is CASSPQTGRVSNQPQHF. The CDR3 DNA follows: TGTGCCAGCAGTCCTCAGACAGGGCGAGTAAGCAATCAGCCCCAGCATTTT.

This clone was seen more than once but under ten times. V usage is TRBV5-4 and J usage is TRBJ2-1, with TRBD2 as a possible D gene (7 bases). Per germline, CDR1 SGHNT and CDR2 YYREEE (reference sequence). The CDR3 consists of 17 residues. Trimming removed 4 bases at V and 5 bases at J, with 22 bases between. CDR3 in DNA: TGTGCCAGCAGCCATCCCCGGGGGGCTCATCGGCACAATGAGCAGTTCTTC. Translated: CASSHPRGAHRHNEQFF.

V and J are TRBV19 and TRBJ1-5; D remains ambiguous. Deletions cut 3 bases from V and 9 bases from J, with 12 bases between. This CDR3 comprises 13 residues. CDR1 is LNHDA, CDR2 SQIVND, per germline (reference sequence). This chain's CDR3 is CASSMAHSGPQHF. DNA for the CDR3: TGTGCCAGTAGTATGGCCCACAGTGGGCCCCAGCATTTT.

This chain joins TRBV6-1 and TRBJ2-4; 7 bases map to TRBD1. The CDR3 sequence is 13 residues long. Germline-derived CDR1 and CDR2 are MNHNS and SASEGT. The V gene end was trimmed by 7 bases and the J gene end by 8 bases; junction bases not matched to a gene: 8. CDR3 coding DNA: TGTGCCAGCAACAAACAGGGGTCGGACATTCAGTACTTC. This codes for CASNKQGSDIQYF.

V usage is TRBV29-1 and J usage is TRBJ1-2, with D possibly being TRBD1 (6 bases). The CDR3 contains 11 residues. V lost 7 bases to trimming and J lost 7 bases, with 13 bases between them. CDR1 and CDR2 from the germline V gene are SQVTM and ANQGSEA. CDR3 bases: TGCAGCGCTGCACAGGGACCTGGCTACACCTTC. This translates into CSAAQGPGYTF.

The chain couples TRBV19 to TRBJ1-4; D uncertain. Germline CDR1 and CDR2: LNHDA and SQIVND (reference sequence). The CDR3 is made up of 16 amino acids. Trimming pared 5 bases from V and 4 bases from J, leaving 17 bases between. The CDR3: CASSGWRETYNEKLFF. CDR3 nucleotide sequence: TGTGCCAGTAGTGGCTGGAGAGAGACTTATAATGAAAAACTGTTTTTT.

This chain connects TRBV5-6 to TRBJ1-2, with D possibly TRBD1 on 5 matching bases. V lost 0 bases and J lost 7, with 10 bases in between. The CDR3 has 13 amino acids. Germline assignment: CDR1 SGHDT and CDR2 YYEEEE. The CDR3 DNA reads as TGTGCCAGCAGCTTGGGACAGAGTGGTGGCTACACCTTC. It codes for CASSLGQSGGYTF. Full variable domain (missing parts from reference TRBV5-6 and TRBJ1-2): DAGVTQSPTHLIKTRGQQVTLRCSPKSGHDTVSWYQQALGQGPQFIFQYYEEEERQRGNFPDRFSGHQFPNYSSELNVNALLLGDSALYLCASSLGQSGGYTFGSGTRLTVV.

The chain recombines TRBV11-2 with TRBJ2-5, with 13 bases aligning to TRBD2. Germline V gene data show CDR1 as SGHAT and CDR2 as FQNNGV. This CDR3 has 17 residues. J was trimmed by 5 bases and V by 5 bases; bases with no gene match: 11. CDR3 region: CASSPRGLAGSGETQYF. In DNA, the CDR3 is TGTGCCAGCAGCCCAAGGGGACTAGCGGGATCTGGGGAGACCCAGTACTTC.